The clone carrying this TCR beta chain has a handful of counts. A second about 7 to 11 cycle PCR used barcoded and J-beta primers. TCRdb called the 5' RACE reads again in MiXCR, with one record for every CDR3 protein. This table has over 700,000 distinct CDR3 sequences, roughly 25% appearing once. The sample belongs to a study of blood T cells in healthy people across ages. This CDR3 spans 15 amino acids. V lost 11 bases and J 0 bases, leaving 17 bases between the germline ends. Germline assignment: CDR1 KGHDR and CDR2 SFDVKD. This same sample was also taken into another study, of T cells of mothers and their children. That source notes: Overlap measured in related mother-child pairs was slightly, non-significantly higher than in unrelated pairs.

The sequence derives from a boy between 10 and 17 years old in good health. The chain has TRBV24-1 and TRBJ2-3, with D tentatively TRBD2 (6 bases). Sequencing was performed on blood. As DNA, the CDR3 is TGTGCCATCTCACGGTCGGGACTTAGCACAGATACGCAGTATTTT. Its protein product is CAISRSGLSTDTQYF.